This T cell receptor beta chain was recovered during a study of blood T cell repertoires in COVID-19. The wider study: Acute and convalescent COVID-19 samples came from the United States, Italy and Spain. T cells, B-cell-depleted T cells, or PBMCs supplied cDNA or gDNA.

This clone was seen only once. Per the original methods: Estimation of nucleated cell counts relied on the amplification of reference gene primers. Produced via immunoSEQ multiplex PCR; TCRdb's table is partial and in-frame only. V and J calls and clone size are those listed in that table; D and trimming were worked out from the DNA. This sample has about 100,000 clones, with about 88% found just once. Germline V CDR1 and CDR2: SGHRS, YFSETQ. Trimming shortened V by 4 bases and J by 1 base, and 11 bases separated the two germline ends. CDR3 length: 14 amino acids. The source of this sequence is a man in his thirties or forties in a cohort sampled during active COVID-19. Sequenced input: peripheral blood. The V call is TRBV5-1, the J call TRBJ1-1; D call uncertain. The CDR3 DNA follows: TGCGCCAGCAGCGCAGAAACAGAGAACACTGAAGCTTTCTTT. It specifies CASSAETENTEAFF. The whole variable domain, remainder taken from reference TRBV5-1 and TRBJ1-1, is KAGVTQTPRYLIKTRGQQVTLSCSPISGHRSVSWYQQTPGQGLQFLFEYFSETQRNKGNFPGRFSGRQFSNSRSEMNVSTLELGDSALYLCASSAETENTEAFFGQGTRLTVV.